This T cell receptor beta chain was documented in a study of T cells expressing NK-cell markers. General observations from the study: Clarity on HCMV specificity was lacking for the expanded NKG2C+ T cell clones. The leading position in the CD3+CD56-NKG2C+ fraction of a handful of donors also went to these clonotypes. Dominant NKG2C+ clonotypes in six donors made up about 1.0-7.5% of CD8+ T cells.

The CDR3 sequence is 15 residues long. Libraries used 5'RACE template switching adding universal primer site and UMIs. TCRdb re-called the 5' RACE reads and shows each CDR3 protein once, DNA omitted. The sample shows a few hundred thousand distinct CDR3 sequences, and more than 1.4% sits with its ten largest clones. About this clonotype itself: Its antigen is still unknown.

Sequencing was done on a sample of blood T cells: a sorted CD56 or NKG2C T cell subset, CD4+ or CD8+ T cells, or bulk PBMC T cells (not recorded which). The chain is built from TRBV21-1 and TRBJ1-2; TCRdb's assignment of TRBD1 cannot be checked, as there is no DNA. TRBV21-1 is described as a pseudogene. The clonotype originates from a woman in her fifties or sixties in good health. The CDR3 is CASSKEGQGAYGYTF.